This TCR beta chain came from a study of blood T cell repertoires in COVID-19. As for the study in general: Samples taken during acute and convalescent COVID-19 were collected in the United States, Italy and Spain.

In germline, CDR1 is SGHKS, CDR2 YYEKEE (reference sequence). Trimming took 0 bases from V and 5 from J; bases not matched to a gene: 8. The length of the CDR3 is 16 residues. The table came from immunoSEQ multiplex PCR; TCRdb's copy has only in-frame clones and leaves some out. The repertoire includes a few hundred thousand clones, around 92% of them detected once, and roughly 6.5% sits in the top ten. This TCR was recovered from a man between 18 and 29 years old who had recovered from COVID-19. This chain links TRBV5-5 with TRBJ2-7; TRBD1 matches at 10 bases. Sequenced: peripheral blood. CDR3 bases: TGTGCCAGCAGCTTGGTAAGACAGGGGGCGAGGGACGAGCAGTACTTC. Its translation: CASSLVRQGARDEQYF. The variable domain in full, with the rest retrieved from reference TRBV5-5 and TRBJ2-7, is DAGVTQSPTHLIKTRGQQVTLRCSPISGHKSVSWYQQVLGQGPQFIFQYYEKEERGRGNFPDRFSARQFPNYSSELNVNALLLGDSALYLCASSLVRQGARDEQYFGPGTRLTVT.